The 8 T cell receptor beta chains listed next were all sequenced from one sample in a study of blood T cell repertoires in COVID-19. Data came from immunoSEQ multiplex PCR; TCRdb stores just in-frame clones and leaves some out. This table has about 150,000 clones, approximately 88% appearing once. What was sequenced was peripheral blood. All receptors derive from a man in his sixties with active or convalescent COVID-19.

CDR3 in amino acids: CASSQQGGTNEKLFF. The CDR3 DNA follows: TGTGCCAGCAGCCAACAGGGCGGTACTAATGAAAAACTGTTTTTT. The chain recombines TRBV5-4 with TRBJ1-4, with D tentatively TRBD1 (6 bases). The CDR3 spans 15 residues. V lost 4 bases, J lost 2 bases, and 12 bases lay in between. Germline CDR1 SGHNT, CDR2 YYREEE (reference sequence).

V and J are TRBV19 and TRBJ1-4; perhaps TRBD1 as D (5 bases). CDR1 and CDR2 from the germline V gene are LNHDA and SQIVND (reference sequence). Deletions cut 3 bases from V and 5 bases from J, with 13 bases between. The CDR3 extends over 15 amino acids. The CDR3 DNA sequence: TGTGCCAGTAGTATTGCCGGGACTTCCAATGAAAAACTGTTTTTT. Translating it yields CASSIAGTSNEKLFF.

The chain combines TRBV25-1 with TRBJ2-1; D uncertain. There are 14 residues in the CDR3. Germline-derived CDR1 and CDR2 are MGHDK and SYGVNS. Trimming stripped 1 base from V and 8 bases from J, with 12 bases between. CDR3 amino acids: CASSESRVWDEQFF. The CDR3 region has the DNA TGTGCCAGCAGTGAATCCCGGGTTTGGGATGAGCAGTTCTTC.

The V and J genes are TRBV5-5 and TRBJ2-7; a possible D gene is TRBD1 (5 bases). Germline lookup yields CDR1 SGHKS and CDR2 YYEKEE (reference sequence). The CDR3 loop spans 15 amino acids. Trimming took off 0 bases at V and 3 bases at J, with 13 bases between the two ends. In DNA form, the CDR3 reads TGTGCCAGCAGCTTGGGTAGGGGTCGCGGCTACGAGCAGTACTTC. Residues: CASSLGRGRGYEQYF.

J is TRBJ2-1 and V is TRBV28, with a tentative D call TRBD1 (6 bases). The CDR3 runs 13 residues. In germline, CDR1 is MDHEN, CDR2 SYDVKM. V was trimmed by 5 bases and J by 2 bases, leaving 7 bases between them. CDR3 coding DNA: TGTGCCAGCAGTGGGACACCCTACAATGAGCAGTTCTTC. Encoded protein: CASSGTPYNEQFF.

The genes are TRBV4-1 and TRBJ2-5, with 7 bases identical to TRBD2. Trimming at V came to 2 bases and at J to 10 bases, leaving 4 bases not matched to a gene. The germline gives CDR1 MGHRA, CDR2 YSYEKL. This CDR3 region has 12 residues. CDR3 sequence: CASSQPAGRQYF. The CDR3 coding sequence is TGCGCCAGCAGCCAACCAGCGGGACGCCAGTACTTC.

The chain combines TRBV5-1 with TRBJ2-1; TRBD1 matches at 11 bases. With 4 bases clipped from V and 9 bases from J, the junction kept 9 bases outside the gene matches. The germline gives CDR1 SGHRS, CDR2 YFSETQ. The CDR3 spans 15 residues. The CDR3 DNA sequence: TGCGCCAGCAGCATAGCCGGGACAGGGGGAGGTGAGCAGTTCTTC. It codes for CASSIAGTGGGEQFF.

The J gene is TRBJ2-7, the V gene TRBV28; tentative D call: TRBD2 (5 bases). The CDR3 is 13 residues long. V was shortened by 6 bases and J by 1 base, with 10 bases between the two germline ends. Germline V CDR1 and CDR2: MDHEN, SYDVKM. This chain's CDR3 is CASSSGISYEQYF. CDR3 bases: TGTGCCAGCAGCTCCGGGATTTCCTACGAGCAGTACTTC.